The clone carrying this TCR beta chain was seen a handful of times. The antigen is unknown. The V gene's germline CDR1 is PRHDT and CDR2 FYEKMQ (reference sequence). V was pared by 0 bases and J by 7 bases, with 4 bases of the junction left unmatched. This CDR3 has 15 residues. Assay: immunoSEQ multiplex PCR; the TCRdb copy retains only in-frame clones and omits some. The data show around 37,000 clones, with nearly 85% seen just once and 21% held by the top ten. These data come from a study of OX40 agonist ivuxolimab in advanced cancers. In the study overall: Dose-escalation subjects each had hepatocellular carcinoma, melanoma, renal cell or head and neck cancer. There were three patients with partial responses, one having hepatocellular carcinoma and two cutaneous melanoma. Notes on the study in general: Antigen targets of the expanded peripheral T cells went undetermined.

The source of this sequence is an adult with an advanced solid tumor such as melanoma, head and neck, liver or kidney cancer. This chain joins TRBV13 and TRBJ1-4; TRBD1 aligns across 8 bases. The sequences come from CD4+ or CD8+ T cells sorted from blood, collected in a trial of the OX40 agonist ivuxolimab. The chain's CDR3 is CASSLGPGQGEKLFF. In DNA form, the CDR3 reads TGTGCCAGCAGCTTAGGCCCCGGACAGGGTGAAAAACTGTTTTTT.